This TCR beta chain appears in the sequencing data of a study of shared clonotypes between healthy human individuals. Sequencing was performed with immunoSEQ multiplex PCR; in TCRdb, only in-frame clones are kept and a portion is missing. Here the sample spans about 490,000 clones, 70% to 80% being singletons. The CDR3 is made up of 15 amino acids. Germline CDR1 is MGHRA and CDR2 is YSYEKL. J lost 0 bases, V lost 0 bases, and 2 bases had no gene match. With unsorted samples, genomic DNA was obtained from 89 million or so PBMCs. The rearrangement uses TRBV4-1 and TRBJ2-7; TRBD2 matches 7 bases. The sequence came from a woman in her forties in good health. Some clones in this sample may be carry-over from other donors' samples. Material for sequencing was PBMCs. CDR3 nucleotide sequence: TGCGCCAGCAGCCAAGAGCGGGAGATCTCCTACGAGCAGTACTTC. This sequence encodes CASSQEREISYEQYF.